The rows below give T cell receptor beta chains drawn from one sample of a study of vaccination effects on CD4 cells after COVID-19. These TCRs are of unknown antigen specificity. The table came from immunoSEQ multiplex PCR; TCRdb's copy has only in-frame clones and leaves some out. This sample yields around 45,000 clones, of which about 80% are seen a single time; 10% to 13% belongs to the top ten. The sample here was CD4+ T cells from PBMCs cultured with SARS-CoV-2 spike peptides, taken before COVID-19 vaccination. The receptors originated from a human donor who received a COVID-19 vaccine. Both conserved end residues are part of each CDR3. D genes are given only for firm matches.

NA,TRBV30,TRBJ1-5,CAWSYQPQHF
NA,TRBV7-3,TRBJ2-5,CASSLLPRETQYF
TRBD1,TRBV25-1,TRBJ1-6,CASGTESSPLHF
NA,TRBV19,TRBJ1-6,CASSRGNSPLHF
NA,TRBV7-2,TRBJ1-5,CASSGASQPQHF
NA,TRBV4-1,TRBJ2-5,CASSVNGRQETQYF
NA,TRBV7-3,TRBJ1-2,CASSLRGDSYGYTF
NA,TRBV5-4,TRBJ2-5,CASSPGTPEETQYF
NA,TRBV19,TRBJ1-5,CASSPGPSEGQPQHF
NA,TRBV2,TRBJ1-4,CASSDRDREKLFF
NA,TRBV5-1,TRBJ2-3,CASSLDKSTDTQYF
TRBD2,TRBV7-3,TRBJ2-2,CASSFSGGNTGELFF
TRBD1,TRBV19,TRBJ1-5,CASSMNRDRGGQPQHF
TRBD2,TRBV7-9,TRBJ2-1,CASSQERGGEQFF
TRBD1,TRBV9,TRBJ1-1,CASSVGTGQGAFF
TRBD2,TRBV24-1,TRBJ2-3,CATSDPSDSGADGDTQYF
TRBD1,TRBV5-1,TRBJ2-3,CASSLRTGEGTDTQYF
TRBD2,TRBV7-3,TRBJ2-3,CASSLWGEGTDTQYF
NA,TRBV7-6,TRBJ1-2,CASSALLMGEGGSYGYTF
NA,TRBV19,TRBJ2-2,CASSIAGSGNTGELFF
NA,TRBV2,TRBJ2-5,CASRVHQETQYF
NA,TRBV20-1,TRBJ1-1,CSAKFRHNAFF
NA,TRBV5-5,TRBJ2-1,CASSRDYNEQFF
NA,TRBV25-1,TRBJ1-1,CASRLGAEAFF
NA,TRBV7-3,TRBJ2-5,CASSLNQETQYF
NA,TRBV12-3/TRBV12-4,TRBJ1-2,CASRGPNYGYTF
NA,TRBV20-1,TRBJ1-5,CSASPGYSNQPQHF
NA,TRBV27,TRBJ2-1,CASSRTGTSYNEQFF
TRBD1,TRBV2,TRBJ2-3,CASSGQGYFTDTQYF
NA,TRBV28,TRBJ1-6,CASRPTGYNSPLHF
NA,TRBV2,TRBJ2-2,CASSGSVPGELFF
NA,TRBV5-4,TRBJ2-5,CASSLPSGVKETQYF
TRBD1,TRBV28,TRBJ2-2,CASLSGGRTGELFF
NA,TRBV7-2,TRBJ2-1,CASSPYYNEQFF
NA,TRBV6-2/TRBV6-3,TRBJ1-1,CASSYLPGQVNTEAFF
NA,TRBV4-2,TRBJ2-1,CASSQVGGLQYNEQFF
TRBD2,TRBV28,TRBJ2-3,CASSLAGGTDTQYF
NA,TRBV7-2,TRBJ2-3,CASSLAPRSTDTQYF
NA,TRBV18,TRBJ2-2,CASSPPGQRNTGELFF
NA,TRBV6-6,TRBJ1-5,CASSYSGGRGQPQHF
TRBD2,TRBV7-9,TRBJ2-5,CASSFTGGLETQYF